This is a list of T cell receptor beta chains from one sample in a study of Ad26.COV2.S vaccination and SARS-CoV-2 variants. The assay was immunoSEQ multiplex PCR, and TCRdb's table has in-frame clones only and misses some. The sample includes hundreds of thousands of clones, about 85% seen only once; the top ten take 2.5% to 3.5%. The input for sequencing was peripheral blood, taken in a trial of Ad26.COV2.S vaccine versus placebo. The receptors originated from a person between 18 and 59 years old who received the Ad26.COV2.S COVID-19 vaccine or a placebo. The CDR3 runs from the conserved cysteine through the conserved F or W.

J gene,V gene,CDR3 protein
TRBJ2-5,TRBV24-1,CATSDFVGGGKETQYF
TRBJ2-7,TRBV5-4,CASSLGRHGAYEQYF
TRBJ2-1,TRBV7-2,CASSLVGTAYNEQFF
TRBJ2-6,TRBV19,CASNAGALGANVLTF
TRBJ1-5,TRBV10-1,CASSASLNQPQHF
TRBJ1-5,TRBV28,CASSRQGNQPQHF
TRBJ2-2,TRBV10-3,CAIRGTGTSGGAGTGELFF
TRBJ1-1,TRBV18,CASSPIQGSLTNTEAFF
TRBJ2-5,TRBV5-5,CASSLREETQYF
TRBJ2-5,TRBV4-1,CASSFRQGSGTQYF
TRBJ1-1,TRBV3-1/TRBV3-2,CASSQEWEAFF
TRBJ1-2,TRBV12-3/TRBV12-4,CASSATGGYTF
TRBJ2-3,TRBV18,CASSPGTASTDTQYF
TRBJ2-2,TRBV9,CASSASPQVGELFF
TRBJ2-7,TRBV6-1,CASSEVFRSYEQYF
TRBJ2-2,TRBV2,CASRGPGQNTGELFF
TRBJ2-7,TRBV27,CASSRTYTYEQYF
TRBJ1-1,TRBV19,CASSMGTDFLNTEAFF
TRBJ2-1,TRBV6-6,CASSPGTLDNEQFF
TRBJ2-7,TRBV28,CASGVGGETYEQYF
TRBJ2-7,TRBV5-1,CASSMGLVYEQYF
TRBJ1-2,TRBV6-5,CASSRQGGGYTF
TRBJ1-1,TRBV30,CAWSEGGLAEAFF
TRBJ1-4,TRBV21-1,CASSLTVKGEKLFF
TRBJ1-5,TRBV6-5,CASSSSTASNQPQHF
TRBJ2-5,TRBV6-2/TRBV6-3,CASSDVGLAGETQYF
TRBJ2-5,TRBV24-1,CATSRQGWQETQYF
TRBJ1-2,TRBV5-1,CASSLSWDRVITF
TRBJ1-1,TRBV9,CASSVFQGAGTEAFF
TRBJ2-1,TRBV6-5,CASSYLHSRNHNEQFF
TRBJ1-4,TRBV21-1,CARHGRPKVLNEKLFF
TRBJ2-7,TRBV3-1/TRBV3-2,CASSQGASGNYEQYF
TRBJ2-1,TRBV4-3,CASSQDRLNEQFF
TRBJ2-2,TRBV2,CASSESQGATGELFF
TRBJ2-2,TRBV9,CASSTGLAGGRTGELFF
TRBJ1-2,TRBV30,CAWSVGGVYGYTF
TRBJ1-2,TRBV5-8,CASSLVVPHLNYGYTF
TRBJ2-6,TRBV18,CASSRDSYSGANVLTF
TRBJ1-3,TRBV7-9,CASSFLQGTGNTIYF
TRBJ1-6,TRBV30,CALETGSGSPLHF
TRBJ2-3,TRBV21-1,CATQTTCRADTQYF
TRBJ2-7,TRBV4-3,CASSQEYGQGAYEQYF
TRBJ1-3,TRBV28,CASSSRVWQSGNTIYF
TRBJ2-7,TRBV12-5,CASGRSGTSYEQYF
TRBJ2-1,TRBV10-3,CAITVSSLSYNEQFF
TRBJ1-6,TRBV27,CASSFAQGYNSPLHF
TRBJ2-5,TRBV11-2,CASSDTTGGEGQYF
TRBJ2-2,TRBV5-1,CASRREGRGTGELFF
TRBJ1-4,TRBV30,CAWEGDGTNEKLFF